Below, one TCR beta chain is given with its context. Its antigen is not known. This entry is derived from a study of cytomegalovirus exposure and HLA in healthy donors. V trimming: 3 bases; J trimming: 5 bases; junction bases outside the gene matches: 5. CDR3 length: 14 residues. Germline V gene data show CDR1 as GTSNPN and CDR2 as SVGIG (reference sequence). Overall study results and limits: In vitro assays verified that three CMV-associated chains recognized CMV antigens specifically.

PCR amplification relied on 60 Vbeta primers (plus 13 Jbeta primers). Generated by immunoSEQ multiplex PCR, the TCRdb table keeps only in-frame clones and is missing some. The table records some 41,000 clones, under 60% of them present only once. This receptor was identified in a man aged 55 to 70 in good health and CMV-seronegative. Sequenced input: PBMCs. The chain combines TRBV30 with TRBJ1-4; 8 bases match TRBD1. DNA for the CDR3: TGTGCCTGGAGGGACAACAGGGGGAATGAAAAACTGTTTTTT. This sequence encodes CAWRDNRGNEKLFF.